This TCR beta chain appears in the sequencing data of a study of PD-L1 blockade in urothelial cancer. The overall study: Typically, measured as a median, blood samples had 141,255 T cells.

CDR1 is SGHNT and CDR2 is YENEEA in the germline V gene. There are 14 residues in the CDR3. The ends were cut back, 3 bases at V and 1 base at J, with 9 bases in the middle. This sample's time point: pretreatment peripheral blood. Clones were sequenced by immunoSEQ multiplex PCR, and TCRdb holds only the in-frame ones, with some missing. Of 68,000 or so clones listed, roughly 80% are singletons. The chain couples TRBV11-3 to TRBJ1-1; D uncertain. The clonotype comes from a man in his 70s with urothelial cancer. Sequences were derived from PBMCs, sampled around atezolizumab (anti-PD-L1) treatment. The CDR3: CASSFESANTEAFF. CDR3 in DNA: TGTGCCAGCAGCTTTGAGAGTGCGAACACTGAAGCTTTCTTT.